The TCR beta chain described here comes from a study of post-analysis software for immune sequencing data. Concerning this clonotype: No antigen is known for it.

General study findings and limits: Patients with multiple sclerosis recorded significantly lower normalized Chao1 diversity than controls, the study found. Compared with controls, patients had more of 4 to 6 TRBV segments, including TRBV5-6, TRBV5-1 and TRBV20-1.

Sequencing libraries made from TCR beta cDNA carried unique molecular identifiers. From roughly 1 to 10 million T cells, 450,000 to 550,000 cDNA molecules were obtained. MiXCR was run by TCRdb on the PCR reads, yielding one entry per CDR3 protein. The repertoire includes 700,000 to 800,000 distinct CDR3 sequences, roughly 27% of them detected once, and around 0.56% sits in the top ten. Germline values: CDR1 MNHEY, CDR2 SVGEGT. The CDR3 contains 14 residues. With 2 bases clipped from V and 5 bases from J, the junction kept 3 bases outside the gene matches. V is TRBV6-2 or TRBV6-3 and J is TRBJ2-1, with 7 bases fitting TRBD1. This TCR was sampled from a girl aged 5 to 17 with multiple sclerosis. Source material: blood. CDR3 sequence (DNA): TGTGCCAGCAGTTACAGGGGGCGGCACAATGAGCAGTTCTTC. Protein: CASSYRGRHNEQFF.